The T cell receptor (beta chain) under discussion was sequenced for a study of spatial heterogeneity in lung cancer. Study overall: Detected sequences consistently included more beta-chain ones than alpha-chain ones. Each unique TCR and UMI combination was seen more than ten times on average in raw reads.

The length of the CDR3 is 11 residues. Germline lookup yields CDR1 MDHEN and CDR2 SYDVKM. Every TCR cDNA molecule bore a unique molecular identifier. TCRdb reprocessed the 5' RACE reads via MiXCR and lists one record per CDR3 protein. The profile covers thousands of distinct CDR3 sequences, with around 19% appearing a single time and roughly 20% taken by the ten largest. This clonotype is medium-sized by share. Relative to the germline gene, one junction end is altered; a read error may explain this. This beta chain came through as a stray read in a library set up for alpha chains, and its size says little. Sample time point: sample taken at primary tumor resection. Whole RNA, which was extracted from tumor, nontumor lung tissue or frozen PBMC, was sequenced without any cell sorting. Samples came from approximately 65 TRACERx patients with untreated early-stage lung cancer.

The chain recombines TRBV28 with TRBJ1-1; D possibly corresponds to TRBD1 (5 bases). Sequences were derived from normal lung tissue next to the tumor, sampled at surgery. The sequence derives from a male donor with early-stage non-small cell lung cancer. DNA of the CDR3: TGTGCCAGCAGTGCCCTCAGGGAGGCTAACTTT. This translates into CASSALREANF.